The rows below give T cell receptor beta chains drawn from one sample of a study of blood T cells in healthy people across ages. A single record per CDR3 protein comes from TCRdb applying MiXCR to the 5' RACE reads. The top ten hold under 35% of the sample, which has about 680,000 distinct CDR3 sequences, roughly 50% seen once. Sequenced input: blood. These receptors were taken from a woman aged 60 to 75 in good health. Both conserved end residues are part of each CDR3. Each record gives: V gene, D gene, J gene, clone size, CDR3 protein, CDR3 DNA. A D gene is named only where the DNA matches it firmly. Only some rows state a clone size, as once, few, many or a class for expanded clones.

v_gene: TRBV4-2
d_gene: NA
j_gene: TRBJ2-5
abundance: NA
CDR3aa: CASSQGAGGGDEQYF
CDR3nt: TGTGCCAGCAGCCAAGGAGCCGGAGGAGGGGATGAGCAGTACTTC

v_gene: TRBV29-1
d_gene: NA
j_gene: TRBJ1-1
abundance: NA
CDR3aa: CSVGGQPNTEAFF
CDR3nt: TGCAGCGTGGGAGGACAGCCGAACACTGAAGCTTTCTTT

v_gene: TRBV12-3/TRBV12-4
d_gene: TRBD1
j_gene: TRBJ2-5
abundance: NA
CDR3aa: CASSRTGETQYF
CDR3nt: TGTGCCAGCAGTCGGACAGGGGAGACCCAGTACTTC

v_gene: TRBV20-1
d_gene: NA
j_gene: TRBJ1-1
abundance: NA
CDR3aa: CSARDTSTRENTEAFF
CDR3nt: TGCAGTGCTAGAGATACCTCGACACGAGAGAACACTGAAGCTTTCTTT

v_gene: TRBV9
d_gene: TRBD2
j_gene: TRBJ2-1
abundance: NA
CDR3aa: CASSVGGSGSLYEQFF
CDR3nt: TGTGCCAGCAGCGTAGGAGGTAGCGGGAGTCTTTATGAGCAGTTCTTC

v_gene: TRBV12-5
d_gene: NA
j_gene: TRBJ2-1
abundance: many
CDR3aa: CASGLGAASYNEQFF
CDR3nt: TGTGCTAGTGGTTTGGGCGCTGCGTCCTACAATGAGCAGTTCTTC

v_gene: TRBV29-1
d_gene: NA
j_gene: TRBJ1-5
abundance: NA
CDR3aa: CSVEGDEQPQHF
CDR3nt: TGCAGCGTTGAGGGGGACGAGCAGCCCCAGCATTTT

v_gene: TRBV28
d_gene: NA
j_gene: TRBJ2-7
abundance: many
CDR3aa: CASTPTSEGKQYF
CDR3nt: TGTGCCAGCACCCCCACCTCGGAGGGTAAGCAGTACTTC

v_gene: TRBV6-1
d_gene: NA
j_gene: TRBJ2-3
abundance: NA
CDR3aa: CASREWGATSTDTQYF
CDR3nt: TGTGCCAGCAGAGAATGGGGGGCTACAAGCACAGATACGCAGTATTTT

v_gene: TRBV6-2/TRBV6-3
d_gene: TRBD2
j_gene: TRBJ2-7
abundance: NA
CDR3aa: CASSPLSGRGGSYEQYF
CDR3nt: TGTGCCAGCAGTCCCCTTAGCGGGAGAGGGGGTTCCTATGAGCAGTACTTC

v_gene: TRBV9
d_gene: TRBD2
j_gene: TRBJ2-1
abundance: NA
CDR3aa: CASSVGLAGLYNEQFF
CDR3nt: TGTGCCAGCAGCGTAGGGCTAGCGGGCCTCTACAATGAGCAGTTCTTC

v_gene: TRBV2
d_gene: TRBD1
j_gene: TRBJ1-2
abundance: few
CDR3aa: CASRGQGDYGYTF
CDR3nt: TGTGCCAGCAGAGGACAGGGGGACTATGGCTACACCTTC

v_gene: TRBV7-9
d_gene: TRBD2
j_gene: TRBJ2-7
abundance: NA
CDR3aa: CASSRGTSGSSYEQYF
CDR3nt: TGTGCCAGCAGCCGAGGGACTAGCGGGAGCTCCTACGAGCAGTACTTC

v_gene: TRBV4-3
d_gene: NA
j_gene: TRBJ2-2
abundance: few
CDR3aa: CASSQADHRVDGELFF
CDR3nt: TGCGCCAGCAGCCAAGCGGACCACCGAGTCGACGGGGAGCTGTTTTTT

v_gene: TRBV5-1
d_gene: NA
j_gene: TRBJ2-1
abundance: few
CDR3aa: CASSLAVGGSYNEQFF
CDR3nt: TGCGCCAGCAGCTTGGCCGTGGGTGGCTCCTACAATGAGCAGTTCTTC

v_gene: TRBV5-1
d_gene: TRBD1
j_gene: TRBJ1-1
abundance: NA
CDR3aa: CASSSGRTGINTEAFF
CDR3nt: TGCGCCAGCAGCTCCGGAAGGACAGGGATTAACACTGAGGCTTTCTTT

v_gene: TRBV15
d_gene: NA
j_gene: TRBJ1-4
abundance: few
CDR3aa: CATSRDRAGDNEKLFF
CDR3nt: TGTGCCACCAGCAGAGATCGAGCAGGGGATAATGAAAAACTGTTTTTT

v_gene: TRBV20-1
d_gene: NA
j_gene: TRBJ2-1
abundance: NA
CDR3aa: CSARDGARPDSYNEQFF
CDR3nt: TGCAGTGCTAGAGATGGGGCGAGGCCTGATTCCTACAATGAGCAGTTCTTC

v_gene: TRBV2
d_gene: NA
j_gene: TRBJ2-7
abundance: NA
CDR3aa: CASKTYGGMGEQYF
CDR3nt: TGTGCCAGCAAAACGTACGGGGGTATGGGAGAGCAGTACTTC

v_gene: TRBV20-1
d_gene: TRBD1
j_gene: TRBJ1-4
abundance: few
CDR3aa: CSASQGAGPTATNEKLFF
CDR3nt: TGCAGTGCTAGTCAGGGGGCTGGCCCTACGGCAACTAATGAAAAACTGTTTTTT

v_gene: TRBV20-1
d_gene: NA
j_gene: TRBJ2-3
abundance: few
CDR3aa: CSAGAPLTDTQYF
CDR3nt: TGCAGTGCTGGAGCCCCCCTCACAGATACGCAGTATTTT

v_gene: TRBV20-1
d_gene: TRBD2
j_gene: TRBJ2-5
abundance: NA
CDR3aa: CSARDPSGIPQETQYF
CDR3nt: TGCAGTGCTAGAGATCCTAGCGGTATTCCCCAAGAGACCCAGTACTTC

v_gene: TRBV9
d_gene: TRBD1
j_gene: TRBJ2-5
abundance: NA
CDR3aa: CASSVAGLWGQEMYF
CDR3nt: TGTGCCAGCAGCGTAGCTGGCCTTTGGGGACAGGAGATGTACTTC

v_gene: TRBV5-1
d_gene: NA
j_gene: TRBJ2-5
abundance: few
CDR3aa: CASSLMDTGHNEQYF
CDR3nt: TGCGCCAGCAGCTTGATGGATACGGGCCACAATGAGCAGTACTTC

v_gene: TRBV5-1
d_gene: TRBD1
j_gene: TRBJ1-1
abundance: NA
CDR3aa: CASRKGTGSVSTEAFF
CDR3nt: TGCGCCAGCAGGAAAGGGACAGGGAGCGTGAGCACTGAAGCTTTCTTT

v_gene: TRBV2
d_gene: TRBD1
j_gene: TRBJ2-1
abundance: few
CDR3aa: CASFTGGRNNEQFF
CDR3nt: TGTGCCAGCTTCACAGGGGGTCGAAACAATGAGCAGTTCTTC

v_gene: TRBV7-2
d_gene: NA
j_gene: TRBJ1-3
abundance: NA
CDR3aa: CASSLGPSSGNTIYF
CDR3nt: TGTGCCAGCAGCTTAGGTCCGAGCTCTGGAAACACCATATATTTT

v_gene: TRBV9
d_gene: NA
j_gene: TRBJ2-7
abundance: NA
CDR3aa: CASSVGWTTYEQYF
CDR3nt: TGTGCCAGCAGCGTAGGATGGACTACCTACGAGCAGTACTTC

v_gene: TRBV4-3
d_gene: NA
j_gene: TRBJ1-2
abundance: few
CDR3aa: CASSHDSQGRYGYTF
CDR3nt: TGCGCCAGCAGCCACGATTCCCAGGGGAGGTATGGCTACACCTTC

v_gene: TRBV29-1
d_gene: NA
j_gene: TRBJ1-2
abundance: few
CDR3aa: CSVRGALGYTF
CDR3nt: TGCAGCGTTCGTGGGGCCTTAGGCTACACCTTC

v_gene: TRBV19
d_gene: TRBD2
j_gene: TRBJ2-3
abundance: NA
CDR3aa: CASSMRGGRHTDTQYF
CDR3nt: TGTGCCAGTAGTATGCGGGGCGGGAGACACACAGATACGCAGTATTTT

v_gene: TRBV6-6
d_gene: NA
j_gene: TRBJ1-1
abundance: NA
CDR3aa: CASSYDSLNTEAFF
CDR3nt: TGTGCCAGCAGTTACGACAGTTTGAACACTGAAGCTTTCTTT

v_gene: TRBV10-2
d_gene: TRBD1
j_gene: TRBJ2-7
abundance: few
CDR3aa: CASRRTGAIYEQYF
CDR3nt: TGCGCCAGCAGACGGACAGGGGCCATCTACGAGCAGTACTTC

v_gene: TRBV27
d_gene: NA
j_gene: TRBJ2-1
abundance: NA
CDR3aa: CASRPIDRYEQFF
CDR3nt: TGTGCCAGCAGACCCATAGACAGATATGAGCAGTTCTTC

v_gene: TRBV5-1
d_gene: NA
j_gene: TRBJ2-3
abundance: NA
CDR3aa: CASSLGPTPDTQYF
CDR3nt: TGCGCCAGCAGCTTGGGACCGACCCCGGATACGCAGTATTTT

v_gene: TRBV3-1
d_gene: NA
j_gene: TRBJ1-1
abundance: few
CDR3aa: CASSHSMNTEAFF
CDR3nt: TGTGCCAGCAGCCACAGTATGAACACTGAAGCTTTCTTT

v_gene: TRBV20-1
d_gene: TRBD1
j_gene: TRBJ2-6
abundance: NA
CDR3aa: CSANPRTGTLNVLTF
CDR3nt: TGCAGTGCTAACCCTAGGACAGGGACACTGAACGTCCTGACTTTC

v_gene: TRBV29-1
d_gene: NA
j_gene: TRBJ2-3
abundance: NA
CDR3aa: CSVVGQLLNTDTQYF
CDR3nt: TGCAGCGTTGTCGGACAGCTGTTGAACACAGATACGCAGTATTTT

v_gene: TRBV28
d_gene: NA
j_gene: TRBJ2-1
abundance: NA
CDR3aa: CASSFRVWGQFF
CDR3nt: TGTGCCAGCAGTTTCAGAGTTTGGGGGCAGTTCTTC

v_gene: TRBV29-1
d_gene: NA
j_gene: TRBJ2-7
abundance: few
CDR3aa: CSVETSTYEQYF
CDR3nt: TGCAGCGTTGAAACTAGTACCTACGAGCAGTACTTC

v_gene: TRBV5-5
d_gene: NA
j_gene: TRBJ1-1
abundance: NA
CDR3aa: CASSLRWGLATNTEAFF
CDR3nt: TGTGCCAGCAGCTTGCGATGGGGATTAGCTACGAACACTGAAGCTTTCTTT

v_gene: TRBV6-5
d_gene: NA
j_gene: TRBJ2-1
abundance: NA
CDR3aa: CASSALGGYNEQFF
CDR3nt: TGTGCCAGCAGTGCCCTAGGGGGTTACAATGAGCAGTTCTTC

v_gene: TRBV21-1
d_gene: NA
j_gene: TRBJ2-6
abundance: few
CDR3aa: CASSKTGPRANVLTF
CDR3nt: TGTGCCAGCAGCAAAACGGGCCCTAGGGCCAACGTCCTGACTTTC

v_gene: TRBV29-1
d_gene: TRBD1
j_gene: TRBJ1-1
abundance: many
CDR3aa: CSVARATGGKNTEAFF
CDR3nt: TGCAGCGTTGCGAGGGCTACAGGGGGCAAAAACACTGAAGCTTTCTTT

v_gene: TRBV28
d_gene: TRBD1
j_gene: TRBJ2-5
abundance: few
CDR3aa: CASSGDRETQYF
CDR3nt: TGTGCCAGCAGTGGGGACAGAGAGACCCAGTACTTC

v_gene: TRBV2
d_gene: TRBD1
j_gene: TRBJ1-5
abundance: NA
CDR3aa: CASSRGSGNQPQHF
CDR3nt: TGTGCCAGCAGCAGGGGGTCGGGGAATCAGCCCCAGCATTTT

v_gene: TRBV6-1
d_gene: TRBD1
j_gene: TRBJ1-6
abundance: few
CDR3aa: CASSRQGFDSPLHF
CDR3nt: TGTGCCAGCAGTAGACAGGGGTTTGATTCACCCCTCCACTTT

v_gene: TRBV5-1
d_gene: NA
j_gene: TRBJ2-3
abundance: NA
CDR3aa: CASSLARLSTDTQYF
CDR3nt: TGCGCCAGCAGCTTGGCACGTCTTAGCACAGATACGCAGTATTTT

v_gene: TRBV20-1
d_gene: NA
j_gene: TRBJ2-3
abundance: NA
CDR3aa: CSASVASTDTQYF
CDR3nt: TGCAGTGCTAGTGTAGCCAGCACAGATACGCAGTATTTT

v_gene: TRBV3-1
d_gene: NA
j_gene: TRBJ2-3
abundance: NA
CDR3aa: CASSQMEESQYF
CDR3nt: TGTGCCAGCAGCCAAATGGAAGAGTCGCAGTATTTT

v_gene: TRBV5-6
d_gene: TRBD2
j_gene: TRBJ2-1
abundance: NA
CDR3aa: CASGDSGSSYNEQFF
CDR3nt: TGTGCCAGCGGGGATAGCGGGAGTTCCTACAATGAGCAGTTCTTC

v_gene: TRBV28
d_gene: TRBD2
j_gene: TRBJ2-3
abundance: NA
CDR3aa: CASRGGSSTDTQYF
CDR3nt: TGTGCCAGCCGCGGGGGGTCTAGCACAGATACGCAGTATTTT

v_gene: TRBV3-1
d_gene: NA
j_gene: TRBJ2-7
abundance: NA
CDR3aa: CASSRGQTSSYEQYF
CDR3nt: TGTGCCAGCAGCCGCGGACAGACTAGCTCCTACGAGCAGTACTTC

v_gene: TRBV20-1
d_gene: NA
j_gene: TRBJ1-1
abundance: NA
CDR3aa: CSASGAAGAAFF
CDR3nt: TGCAGTGCTAGTGGGGCGGCCGGGGCCGCTTTCTTT